A selection of T cell receptor beta chains follows, all from one sample in a study of T cell responses to AZD1222 COVID-19 vaccine. TCRdb keeps only in-frame clones here, not all; method: immunoSEQ multiplex PCR. Here the sample spans roughly 140,000 clones, about 93% being singletons. Source: peripheral blood, taken on day 0 of MenACWY control vaccination. These receptors were collected from an adult in good health. Each CDR3 is given with its conserved first and last residue. A D gene is named only where the DNA matches it firmly. Part of the rows lack a size; the others show once, few, many or a class for expanded clones.

TRBJ2-2,.,TRBV19,TRBD2,TGTGCCAGTAGTATAATGCTAGCGGGAGCTATCGGGGAGCTGTTTTTT,CASSIMLAGAIGELFF
TRBJ1-2,few,TRBV30,TRBD1,TGTGCCTGGAGCCGACTCTACCGGGACAGGGGTCACAACTATGGCTACACCTTC,CAWSRLYRDRGHNYGYTF
TRBJ2-7,.,TRBV27,.,TGTGCCAGCAGTTTTTCCGACATTTTGCCCTACGAGCAGTACTTC,CASSFSDILPYEQYF
TRBJ1-5,.,TRBV7-9,.,TGTGCCAGCAGCTTAGCCGCAGGGACGGGCAATCAGCCCCAGCATTTT,CASSLAAGTGNQPQHF
TRBJ1-2,.,TRBV3-1/TRBV3-2,.,TGTGCCAGCAGCCAAGCTGTCGGGGCCGGCTACACCTTC,CASSQAVGAGYTF
TRBJ2-7,.,TRBV5-8,.,TGTGCCAGCAGCCCCTCTTGGTGGGCCTCACCTACCCCATCTGAGCAGTACTTC,CASSPSWWASPTPSEQYF
TRBJ1-6,.,TRBV5-4,.,TGTGCCAGCAGCTCCCCGACTGACTCCTATAATTCACCCCTCCACTTT,CASSSPTDSYNSPLHF
TRBJ1-2,once,TRBV4-1,.,TGCGCCAGCAGCCAAGTAACCTTGGGCGGGGGCTACACCTTC,CASSQVTLGGGYTF
TRBJ1-5,once,TRBV6-1,.,TGTGCCAGCAGTGGGGGATCGGGGGGCGGACGTCAGCCCCAGCATTTT,CASSGGSGGGRQPQHF
TRBJ2-7,few,TRBV25-1,TRBD1,TGTGCCAGCAGTGACCCGGGACAGACCCTGTACGAGCAGTACTTC,CASSDPGQTLYEQYF
TRBJ2-2,.,TRBV3-1/TRBV3-2,.,TGTGCCAGCAGCATCAGGGGGACTTTCACCGGGGAGCTGTTTTTT,CASSIRGTFTGELFF
TRBJ1-5,few,TRBV19,.,TGTGCCAGTAGTATGGAAGGTAGCAATCAGCCCCAGCATTTT,CASSMEGSNQPQHF
TRBJ1-3,.,TRBV29-1,.,TGCAGCGTTGAAGAGCTGGGCAGTGGAAACACCATATATTTT,CSVEELGSGNTIYF
TRBJ2-5,.,TRBV18,.,TGTGCCAGCTCACCAGGCGAGACCCAGTACTTC,CASSPGETQYF
TRBJ2-5,.,TRBV7-7,.,TGTGCCAGCAGCACAGGGCGGGACGGACCGTCTTGGGTCCAGTACTTC,CASSTGRDGPSWVQYF
TRBJ2-5,.,TRBV2,TRBD2,TGTGCCAGCAGTGAATCCTGGACTAGCGGGGTCCGGGAGACCCAGTACTTC,CASSESWTSGVRETQYF
TRBJ2-1,.,TRBV6-5,.,TGTGCCAGCAGTTACGGGGGAGCCGGCTACAATGAGCAGTTCTTC,CASSYGGAGYNEQFF
TRBJ2-7,.,TRBV9,.,TGTGCCAGCAGCGTAGAGGCCGGTTCGGGGGAGCAGTACTTC,CASSVEAGSGEQYF
TRBJ1-2,once,TRBV5-1,.,TGCGCCAGCAGCTTGTTGGTCGGTGATGACAGAAACTATGGCTACACCTTC,CASSLLVGDDRNYGYTF
TRBJ2-1,.,TRBV29-1,.,TGCAGCGTTGACTCAGGGGCCGCAAGCTCCTACAATGAGCAGTTCTTC,CSVDSGAASSYNEQFF
TRBJ2-2,.,TRBV9,.,TGTGCCAGCAGCGCGCAGGAGCTCGGGGAGCTGTTTTTT,CASSAQELGELFF
TRBJ1-5,.,TRBV19,.,TGTGCCAGTAGTATAAGTATAGGGTGGCAGCCCCAGCATTTT,CASSISIGWQPQHF
TRBJ2-1,.,TRBV10-1,TRBD1,TGCGCCAGCAGTGAGTCCCGGACAGGGGGCCGCAATGAGCAGTTCTTC,CASSESRTGGRNEQFF
TRBJ1-2,once,TRBV7-3,TRBD1,TGTGCCAGCAGCCTGGATCGTAACAGGGGTGGCTACACCTTC,CASSLDRNRGGYTF
TRBJ2-7,.,TRBV7-2,.,TGTGCCAGCAGCTTAGACGGGAGTCTAAACGAGCAGTACTTC,CASSLDGSLNEQYF
TRBJ1-6,once,TRBV9,.,TGTGCCAGCAGCGAGGGAGATTCACCCCTCCACTTT,CASSEGDSPLHF
TRBJ2-3,once,TRBV9,.,TGTGCCAGCACCCCCTTGGATACGCAGTATTTT,CASTPLDTQYF
TRBJ2-7,.,TRBV7-3,TRBD2,TGTGCCAGCAGCTTAGGTGGGGGACTAACCTACGAGCAGTACTTC,CASSLGGGLTYEQYF
TRBJ1-5,.,TRBV27,.,TGTGCCAGCAGTCCACGACAGAATCAGCCCCAGCATTTT,CASSPRQNQPQHF
TRBJ1-5,.,TRBV10-3,.,TGTGCTACAAGGTCGGCAGGGGTGGTGGATCAGCCCCAGCATTTT,CATRSAGVVDQPQHF
TRBJ1-5,.,TRBV18,TRBD1,TGTGCCAGCTCACCACTTGGGACAGGGGGATTAGGTCAGCCCCAGCATTTT,CASSPLGTGGLGQPQHF
TRBJ2-7,.,TRBV25-1,TRBD1,TGTGCCAGCAGTGAATCTTCCGACAGGGGCGGATCCTACGAGCAGTACTTC,CASSESSDRGGSYEQYF
TRBJ1-6,.,TRBV27,TRBD1,TGTGCCAGCAGTTCTACCGGGACAGTGAATTCACCCCTCCACTTT,CASSSTGTVNSPLHF
TRBJ1-6,.,TRBV3-1/TRBV3-2,.,TGTGCCAGCAGCCAAGATTGGAATTCACCCCTCCACTTT,CASSQDWNSPLHF
TRBJ2-2,.,TRBV21-1,.,TGTGCCAGCAGCACCCGGGACACCTACACCGGGGAGCTGTTTTTT,CASSTRDTYTGELFF
TRBJ2-7,.,TRBV3-1/TRBV3-2,TRBD1,TGTGCCAGCAGCCAATATCGGACAGGGAAAAAGTACGAGCAGTACTTC,CASSQYRTGKKYEQYF
TRBJ1-2,.,TRBV28,.,TGTGCCAGCCGGGTCTCATCGGCGACGGGCTACACCTTC,CASRVSSATGYTF
TRBJ2-7,.,TRBV19,.,TGTGCCAGTAGTGCTCGCCGTCATAGGGCGGTCTACGAGCAGTACTTC,CASSARRHRAVYEQYF
TRBJ1-1,.,TRBV11-2,.,TGTGCCAGCAGGTCACAGGGGAACACTGAAGCTTTCTTT,CASRSQGNTEAFF
TRBJ2-7,.,TRBV27,.,TGTGCCAGCAGCCCGGGAGTCTCCTACGAGCAGTACTTC,CASSPGVSYEQYF
TRBJ1-5,.,TRBV7-6,.,TGTGCCAGCAGCCGCAAATTCAGGGCCGGTTATAGCAATCAGCCCCAGCATTTT,CASSRKFRAGYSNQPQHF
TRBJ1-1,.,TRBV7-2,TRBD1,TGTGCCAGCAGCTTAAGGGGGCTGGCGAACACTGAAGCTTTCTTT,CASSLRGLANTEAFF
TRBJ2-7,.,TRBV12-3/TRBV12-4,.,TGTGCCAGCAGTTTAGGGCAGTACTACGAGCAGTACTTC,CASSLGQYYEQYF
TRBJ2-1,.,TRBV27,TRBD2,TGTGCCAGCAGTTTTGTGGGGCTAGCGGGACCGAGCTCCTACAATGAGCAGTTCTTC,CASSFVGLAGPSSYNEQFF
TRBJ2-2,few,TRBV29-1,.,TGCAGCGTCCGGCCGAACACCGGGGAGCTGTTTTTT,CSVRPNTGELFF
TRBJ1-2,.,TRBV19,.,TGTGCCAGTAGTATTCGGACAGCACAGGGCTACACCTTC,CASSIRTAQGYTF
TRBJ1-1,.,TRBV5-1,.,TGCGCCAGCAGCTTCCAGGGGCCGGACACTGAAGCTTTCTTT,CASSFQGPDTEAFF
TRBJ2-5,.,TRBV11-2,.,TGTGCCAGCAGCTTAGTTGCCACTAACCTAGAGACCCAGTACTTC,CASSLVATNLETQYF
TRBJ1-1,.,TRBV7-3,TRBD1,TGTGCCAGCAGTTCAGGGGGACGTACGGCTGAAGCTTTCTTT,CASSSGGRTAEAFF
TRBJ2-3,.,TRBV4-1,.,TGCGCCAGCAGCCAGAGGCCGCGCATGTGGGATACGCAGTATTTT,CASSQRPRMWDTQYF
TRBJ2-7,few,TRBV21-1,.,TGTGCCAGCAGCAAAGGACTCTCCTACGAGCAGTACTTC,CASSKGLSYEQYF
TRBJ1-2,few,TRBV10-3,.,TGTGCCATCACCGGCCAGGGCTTTGAAGGCTACACCTTC,CAITGQGFEGYTF
TRBJ2-2,.,TRBV24-1,.,TGTGCCACCAGTGATTTGCAATTCCAGGGAAACACCGGGGAGCTGTTTTTT,CATSDLQFQGNTGELFF
TRBJ1-3,.,TRBV5-1,TRBD1,TGCGCCAGCAGGGCTGGGACAGGGGGCCCCGCTGGAAACACCATATATTTT,CASRAGTGGPAGNTIYF
TRBJ2-1,.,TRBV5-6,.,TGTGCCAGCAGCTTGGAGGGGGGGGAGTCCTACAATGAGCAGTTCTTC,CASSLEGGESYNEQFF